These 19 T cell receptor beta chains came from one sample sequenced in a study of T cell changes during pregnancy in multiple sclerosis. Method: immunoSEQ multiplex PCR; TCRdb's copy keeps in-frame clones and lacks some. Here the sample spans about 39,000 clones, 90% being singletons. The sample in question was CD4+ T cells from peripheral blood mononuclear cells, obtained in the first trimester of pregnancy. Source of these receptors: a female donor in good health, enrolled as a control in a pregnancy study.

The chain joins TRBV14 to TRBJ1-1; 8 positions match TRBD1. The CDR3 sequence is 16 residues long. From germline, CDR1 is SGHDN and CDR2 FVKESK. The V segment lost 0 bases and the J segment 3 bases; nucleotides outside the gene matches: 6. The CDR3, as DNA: TGTGCCAGCAGCCAAGACTGGGGACAGGCAGACACTGAAGCTTTCTTT. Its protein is CASSQDWGQADTEAFF.

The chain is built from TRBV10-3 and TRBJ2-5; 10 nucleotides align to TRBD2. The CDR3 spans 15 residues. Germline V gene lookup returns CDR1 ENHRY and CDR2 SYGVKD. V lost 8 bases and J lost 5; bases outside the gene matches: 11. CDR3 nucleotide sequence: TGTGCCATCGGGCTCGGACTAGCGGAGGGGGAGACCCAGTACTTC. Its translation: CAIGLGLAEGETQYF.

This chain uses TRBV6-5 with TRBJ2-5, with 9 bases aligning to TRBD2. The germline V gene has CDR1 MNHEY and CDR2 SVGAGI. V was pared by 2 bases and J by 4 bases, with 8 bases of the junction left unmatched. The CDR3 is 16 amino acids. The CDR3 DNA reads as TGTGCCAGCAGTTACGTTAGCGGGGGAACGAGAGAGACCCAGTACTTC. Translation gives CASSYVSGGTRETQYF.

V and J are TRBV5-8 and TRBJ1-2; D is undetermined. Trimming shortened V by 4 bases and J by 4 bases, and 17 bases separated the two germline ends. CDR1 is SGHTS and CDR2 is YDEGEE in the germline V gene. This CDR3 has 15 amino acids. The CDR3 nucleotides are TGTGCCAGCAGCCTGGATCGGCGCGGGTCCTATGGCTACACCTTC. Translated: CASSLDRRGSYGYTF.

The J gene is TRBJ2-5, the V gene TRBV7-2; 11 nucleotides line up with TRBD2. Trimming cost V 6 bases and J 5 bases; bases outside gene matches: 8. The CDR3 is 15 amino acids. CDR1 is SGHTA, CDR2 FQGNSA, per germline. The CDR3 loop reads CASRPRLAGRETQYF. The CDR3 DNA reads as TGTGCCAGCAGACCGCGACTAGCGGGGAGGGAGACCCAGTACTTC.

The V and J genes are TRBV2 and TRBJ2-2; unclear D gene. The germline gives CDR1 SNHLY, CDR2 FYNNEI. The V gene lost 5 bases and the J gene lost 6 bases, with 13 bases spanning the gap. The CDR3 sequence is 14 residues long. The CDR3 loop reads CASSRNRSPGELFF. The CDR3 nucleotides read TGTGCCAGCAGTAGAAACAGAAGCCCCGGGGAGCTGTTTTTT.

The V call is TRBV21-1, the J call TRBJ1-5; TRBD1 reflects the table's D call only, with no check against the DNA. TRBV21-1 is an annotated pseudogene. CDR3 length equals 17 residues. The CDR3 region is CASSKVAPRACIQPQHF. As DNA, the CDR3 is TGTGCCAGCAGCAAAGTGGCGCCCAGGGCTTGTATTCAGCCCCAGCATTTT.

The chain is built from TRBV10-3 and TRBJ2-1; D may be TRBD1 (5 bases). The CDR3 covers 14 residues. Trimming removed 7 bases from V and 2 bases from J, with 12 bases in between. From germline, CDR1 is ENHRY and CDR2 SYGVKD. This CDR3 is CAIKLTDTYNEQFF. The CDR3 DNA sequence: TGTGCCATCAAGTTGACAGATACCTACAATGAGCAGTTCTTC.

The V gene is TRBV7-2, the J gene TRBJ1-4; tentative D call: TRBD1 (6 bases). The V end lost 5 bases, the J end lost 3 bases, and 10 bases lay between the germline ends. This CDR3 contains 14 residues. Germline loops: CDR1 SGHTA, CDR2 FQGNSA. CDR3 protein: CASSPDRANEKLFF. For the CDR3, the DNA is TGTGCCAGCAGCCCGGACAGAGCTAATGAAAAACTGTTTTTT.

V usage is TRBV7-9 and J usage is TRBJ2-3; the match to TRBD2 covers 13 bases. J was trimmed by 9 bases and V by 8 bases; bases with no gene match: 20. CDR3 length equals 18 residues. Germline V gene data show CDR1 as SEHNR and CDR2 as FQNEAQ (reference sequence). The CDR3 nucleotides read TGTGCCAGCGTTCTCGGCGAACTAGCGGGGGGGCGGGATGGAACGCAGTATTTT. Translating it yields CASVLGELAGGRDGTQYF.

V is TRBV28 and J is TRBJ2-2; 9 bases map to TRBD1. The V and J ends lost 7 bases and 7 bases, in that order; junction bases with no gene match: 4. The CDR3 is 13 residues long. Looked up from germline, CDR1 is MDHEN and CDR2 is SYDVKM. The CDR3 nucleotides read TGTGCCAGCACGACAGGGGGAGGCGGGGAGCTGTTTTTT. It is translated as CASTTGGGGELFF.

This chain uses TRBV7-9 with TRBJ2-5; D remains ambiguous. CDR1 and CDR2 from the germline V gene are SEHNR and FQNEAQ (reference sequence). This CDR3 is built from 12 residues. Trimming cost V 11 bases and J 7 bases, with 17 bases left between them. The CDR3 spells CAGRNNGGTQYF. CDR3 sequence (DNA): TGTGCCGGCCGAAATAATGGTGGGACCCAGTACTTC.

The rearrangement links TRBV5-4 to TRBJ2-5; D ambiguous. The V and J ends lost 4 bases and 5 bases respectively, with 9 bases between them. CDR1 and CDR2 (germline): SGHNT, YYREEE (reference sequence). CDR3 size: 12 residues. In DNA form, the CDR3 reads TGTGCCAGCAGCCAACCTCAGGAGACCCAGTACTTC. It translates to CASSQPQETQYF.

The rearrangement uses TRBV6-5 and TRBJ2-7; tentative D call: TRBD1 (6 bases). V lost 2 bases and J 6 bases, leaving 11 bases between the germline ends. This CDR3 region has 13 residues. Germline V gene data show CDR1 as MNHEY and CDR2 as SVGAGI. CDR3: CASSYEAGAEQYF. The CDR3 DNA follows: TGTGCCAGCAGTTACGAGGCAGGGGCCGAGCAGTACTTC.

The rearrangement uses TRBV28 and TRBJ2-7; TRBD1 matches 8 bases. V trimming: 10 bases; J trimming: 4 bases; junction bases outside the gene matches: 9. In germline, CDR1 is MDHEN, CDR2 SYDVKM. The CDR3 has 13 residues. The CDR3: CAIQDRGFYEQYF. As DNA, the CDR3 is TGTGCCATCCAAGACAGGGGCTTTTACGAGCAGTACTTC. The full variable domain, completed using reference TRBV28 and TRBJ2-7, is DVKVTQSSRYLVKRTGEKVFLECVQDMDHENMFWYRQDPGLGLRLIYFSYDVKMKEKGDIPEGYSVSREKKERFSLILESASTNQTSMYLCAIQDRGFYEQYFGPGTRLTVT.

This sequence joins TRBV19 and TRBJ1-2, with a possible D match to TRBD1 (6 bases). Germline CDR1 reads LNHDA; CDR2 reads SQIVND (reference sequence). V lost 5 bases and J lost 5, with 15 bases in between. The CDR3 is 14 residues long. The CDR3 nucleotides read TGTGCCAGTAGTCTACAGGGAAGGGCTTATGGCTACACCTTC. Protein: CASSLQGRAYGYTF.

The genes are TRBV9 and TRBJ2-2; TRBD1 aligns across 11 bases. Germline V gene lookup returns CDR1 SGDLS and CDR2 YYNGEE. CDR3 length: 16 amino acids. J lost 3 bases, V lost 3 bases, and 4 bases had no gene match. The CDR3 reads CASSGWTGGDTGELFF. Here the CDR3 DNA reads TGTGCCAGCAGCGGGTGGACAGGGGGCGACACCGGGGAGCTGTTTTTT.

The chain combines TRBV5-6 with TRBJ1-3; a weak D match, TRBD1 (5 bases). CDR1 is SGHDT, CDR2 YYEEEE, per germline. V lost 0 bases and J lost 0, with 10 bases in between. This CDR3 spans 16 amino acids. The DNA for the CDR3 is TGTGCCAGCAGCTTGGGGCGACAGTTCTCTGGAAACACCATATATTTT. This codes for CASSLGRQFSGNTIYF.

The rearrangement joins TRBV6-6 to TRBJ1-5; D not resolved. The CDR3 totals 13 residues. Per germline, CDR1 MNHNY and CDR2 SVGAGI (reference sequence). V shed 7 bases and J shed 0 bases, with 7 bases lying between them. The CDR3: CASTWHSNQPQHF. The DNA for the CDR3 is TGTGCCAGCACCTGGCATAGCAATCAGCCCCAGCATTTT.